These 17 T cell receptor beta chains came from one sample sequenced in a study of T cells in Graves' hyperthyroidism and ophthalmopathy. Template material for amplifying TCR beta CDR3 regions consisted of RNA transcripts. When the TCR CDR3 underwent first-round RT-PCR, the HTBI primer set was used. TCRdb reprocessed the multiplex PCR reads with MiXCR, giving one entry per CDR3 protein. This sample has 750,000 to 900,000 distinct CDR3 sequences, with 35% to 40% found just once. Specimen: blood. Receptor source: a man aged 18 to 30 with Graves' hyperthyroidism.

This clonotype was seen repeatedly, ten times or more. V usage is TRBV20-1 and J usage is TRBJ2-5; no definite D call. The CDR3 has 15 residues. V gave up 6 bases and J gave up 4 bases, with 21 bases separating them. Germline V gives CDR1 DFQATT, CDR2 SNEGSKA (reference sequence). The CDR3 DNA is TGCAGTGCCACGCCGGTTAGGGATTGGGGAGAGACCCAGTACTTC. Residues: CSATPVRDWGETQYF.

This clonotype has just a few counts. The genes are TRBV5-1 and TRBJ2-7; TRBD2 aligns across 13 bases. This CDR3 is 15 amino acids long. J was trimmed by 5 bases and V by 4 bases; bases with no gene match: 6. The germline CDR1 and CDR2 sequences are SGHRS and YFSETQ. DNA of the CDR3: TGCGCCAGCAGCAAGGGACTAGCGGGAAACGACGAGCAGTACTTC. Its protein product is CASSKGLAGNDEQYF.

The V and J genes are TRBV29-1 and TRBJ1-1; D is undetermined. Per the germline V gene, CDR1 is SQVTM and CDR2 is ANQGSEA. Trimming left V 3 bases short and J 8 bases short, with 7 bases between. CDR3 length equals 10 residues. The CDR3, as DNA: TGCAGCGTTGAGCTGCGGGAAGCTTTCTTT. Its translation: CSVELREAFF.

V usage is TRBV7-6 and J usage is TRBJ2-7, with D perhaps TRBD1 or TRBD2 (5 bases each). Germline CDR1 reads SGHVS; CDR2 reads FNYEAQ. CDR3 length equals 15 residues. V gave up 1 base and J gave up 2 bases, with 12 bases separating them. This CDR3 reads CASSLDGDGTYEQYF. The DNA of the CDR3 is TGTGCCAGCAGCTTAGACGGGGACGGGACCTACGAGCAGTACTTC.

The CDR3 is CASSPRAAEGIQYF. In DNA form, the CDR3 reads TGTGCCAGCAGCCCAAGGGCCGCAGAGGGCATTCAGTACTTC. The chain is built from TRBV11-2 and TRBJ2-4, with a tentative D call TRBD2 (5 bases). Germline-derived CDR1 and CDR2 are SGHAT and FQNNGV. There are 14 residues in the CDR3. V lost 5 bases to trimming and J lost 9 bases, with 17 bases between them.

This clonotype was counted only a few times. This chain connects TRBV19 to TRBJ2-7; tentatively, D is TRBD2 (5 bases). Germline V gene sequence: CDR1 LNHDA, CDR2 SQIVND (reference sequence). With 5 bases removed from V and 3 bases from J, the gap between germline ends came to 14 bases. The CDR3 has 14 residues. The CDR3 sequence is CASSPIADYYEQYF. For the CDR3, the DNA is TGTGCCAGTAGTCCCATAGCAGACTACTACGAGCAGTACTTC.

In its sample, this clonotype was seen a few times. This chain uses TRBV13 with TRBJ2-5, with 9 bases lining up with TRBD1. The germline V gene encodes CDR1 PRHDT and CDR2 FYEKMQ (reference sequence). V was pared by 4 bases and J by 5 bases, with 8 bases of the junction left unmatched. The CDR3 runs to 15 residues. This CDR3 is CASSSRQGDGETQYF. For the CDR3, the DNA is TGTGCCAGCAGCTCTAGACAGGGGGACGGGGAGACCCAGTACTTC.

This chain's CDR3 is CATAPGRAGANVLTF. In DNA form, the CDR3 reads TGTGCCACCGCCCCAGGGAGGGCTGGGGCCAACGTCCTGACTTTC. The V and J genes are TRBV7-2 and TRBJ2-6; 7 bases fit TRBD2. V was pared by 10 bases and J by 2 bases, with 8 bases of the junction left unmatched. There are 15 residues in the CDR3. Germline V lookup: CDR1 SGHTA, CDR2 FQGNSA.

This clonotype has a count of ten or more. The V and J genes are TRBV9 and TRBJ1-2; 8 nucleotides align to TRBD1. Germline assignment: CDR1 SGDLS and CDR2 YYNGEE. The CDR3 extends over 12 amino acids. The trim removed 3 bases at V and 7 bases at J, leaving 2 bases unmatched. DNA of the CDR3: TGTGCCAGCAGCGCCAGGGGGCTTGGCTACACCTTC. Its protein product is CASSARGLGYTF.

This clonotype occurred a few times. The genes are TRBV5-1 and TRBJ1-4; D is uncertain. The CDR3 spans 15 residues. The ends were cut back, 0 bases at V and 6 bases at J, with 12 bases in the middle. The germline V gene has CDR1 SGHRS and CDR2 YFSETQ. For the CDR3, the DNA is TGCGCCAGCAGCTTGGGTCTTATGACGTATGAAAAACTGTTTTTT. Residues: CASSLGLMTYEKLFF.

V gene TRBV19 combines with J gene TRBJ1-5; 10 bases fit TRBD1. The junction had 21 bases not matched to a gene; V was cut back by 11 bases and J by 2 bases. The germline V gene has CDR1 LNHDA and CDR2 SQIVND (reference sequence). The CDR3 length is 19 residues. The CDR3 reads CAVLSLPGQGQDGNQPQHF. DNA of the CDR3: TGTGCCGTACTATCCCTTCCGGGACAGGGGCAGGATGGCAATCAGCCCCAGCATTTT.

This chain joins TRBV7-9 and TRBJ1-3; 9 bases agree with TRBD1. This CDR3 has 18 residues. Germline CDR1 and CDR2: SEHNR and FQNEAQ (reference sequence). Trimming removed 5 bases from V and 0 bases from J; junction bases left unmatched: 11. CDR3 residues: CASSPTGGRGTSGNTIYF. CDR3 bases: TGTGCCAGCAGCCCAACAGGGGGCAGGGGCACCTCTGGAAACACCATATATTTT.

The V and J genes are TRBV7-9 and TRBJ1-6; D gene unclear. Germline CDR1 SEHNR, CDR2 FQNEAQ (reference sequence). CDR3 length: 13 residues. V lost 5 bases and J 15 bases, leaving 17 bases between the germline ends. The CDR3 DNA reads as TGTGCCAGCAGCCCGCGGACCGAGTGGATCCTCCACTTT. Its translation: CASSPRTEWILHF.

This clonotype was recorded many times. This chain connects TRBV15 to TRBJ1-6, with TRBD1 identical over 7 bases. Germline V gene data show CDR1 as LNHNV and CDR2 as YYDKDF (reference sequence). The J segment lost 7 bases and the V segment lost 3 bases, leaving 3 bases of the junction unmatched. This CDR3 is 14 amino acids long. The DNA for the CDR3 is TGTGCCACCAGCAGCGGGACAGCGAATTCACCCCTCCACTTT. Its translation is CATSSGTANSPLHF.

The chain couples TRBV10-3 to TRBJ2-7; 7 nucleotides agree with TRBD1. The CDR3 length is 15 residues. V was pared by 10 bases and J by 0 bases, with 12 bases of the junction left unmatched. Germline V CDR1 and CDR2: ENHRY, SYGVKD. The CDR3 reads CATSAPGQSSYEQYF. CDR3 bases: TGTGCCACCTCGGCGCCGGGACAGAGCTCCTACGAGCAGTACTTC.

The chain recombines TRBV4-1 with TRBJ1-3; D is unresolved. Germline CDR1 is MGHRA and CDR2 is YSYEKL. The CDR3 has 15 residues. Trimming removed 0 bases at V and 4 bases at J, with 10 bases between. CDR3 region: CASSQDPLGGNTIYF. DNA for the CDR3: TGCGCCAGCAGCCAAGACCCACTTGGAGGAAACACCATATATTTT.

The chain joins TRBV29-1 to TRBJ2-7, with 15 bases that match TRBD2. J gave up 8 bases and V 4 bases, and 9 bases lay outside the gene matches. This CDR3 has 15 amino acids. Per the germline V gene, CDR1 is SQVTM and CDR2 is ANQGSEA. CDR3 nucleotide sequence: TGCAGCGTTGGGGGACTAGCGGGAGGTTTTGACAAGCAGTACTTC. Protein sequence: CSVGGLAGGFDKQYF.